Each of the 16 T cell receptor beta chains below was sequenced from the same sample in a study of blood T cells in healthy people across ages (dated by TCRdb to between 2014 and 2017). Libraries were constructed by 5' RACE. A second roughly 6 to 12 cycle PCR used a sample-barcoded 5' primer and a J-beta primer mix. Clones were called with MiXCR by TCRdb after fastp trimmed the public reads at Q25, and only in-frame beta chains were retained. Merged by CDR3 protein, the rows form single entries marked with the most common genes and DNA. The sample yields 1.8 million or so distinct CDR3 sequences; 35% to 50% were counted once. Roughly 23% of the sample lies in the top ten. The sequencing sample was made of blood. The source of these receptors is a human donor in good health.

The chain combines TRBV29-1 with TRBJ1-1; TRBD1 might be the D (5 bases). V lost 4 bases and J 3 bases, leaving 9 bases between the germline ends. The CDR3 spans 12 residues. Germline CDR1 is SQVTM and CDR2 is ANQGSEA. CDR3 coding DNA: TGCAGCGTTGGGGCGGGGGACACTGAAGCTTTCTTT. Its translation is CSVGAGDTEAFF.

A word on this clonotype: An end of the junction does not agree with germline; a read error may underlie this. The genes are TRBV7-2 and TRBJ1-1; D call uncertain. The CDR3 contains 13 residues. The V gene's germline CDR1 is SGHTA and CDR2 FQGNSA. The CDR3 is CVSSLYIYAEAFF. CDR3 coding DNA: TGTGTCAGCAGCTTATATATATACGCTGAAGCTTTCTTT.

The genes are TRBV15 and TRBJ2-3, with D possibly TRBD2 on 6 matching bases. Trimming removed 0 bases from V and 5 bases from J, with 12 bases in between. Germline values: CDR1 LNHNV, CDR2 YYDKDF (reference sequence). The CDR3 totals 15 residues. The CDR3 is CATSREAGLKDTQYF. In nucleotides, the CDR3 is TGTGCCACCAGCAGAGAGGCGGGGTTGAAAGATACGCAGTATTTT.

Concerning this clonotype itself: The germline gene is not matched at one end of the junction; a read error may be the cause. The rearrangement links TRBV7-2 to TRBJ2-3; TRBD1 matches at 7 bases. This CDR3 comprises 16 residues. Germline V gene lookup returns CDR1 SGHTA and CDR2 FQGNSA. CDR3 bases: TGTGCCAGCAGCTTAGTAGCGCAGGGGGACACAGATACGCAGTATTTC. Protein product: CASSLVAQGDTDTQYF.

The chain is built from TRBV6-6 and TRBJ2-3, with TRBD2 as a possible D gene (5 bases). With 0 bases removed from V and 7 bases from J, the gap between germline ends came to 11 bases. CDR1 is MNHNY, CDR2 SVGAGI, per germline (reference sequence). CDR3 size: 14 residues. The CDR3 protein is CASSYSASKYTQYF. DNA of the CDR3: TGTGCCAGCAGTTACTCGGCTAGCAAGTATACGCAGTATTTT.

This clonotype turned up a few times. The CDR3 sequence is CATRRNNNSPLHF. DNA for the CDR3: TGTGCCACCCGACGGAATAATAATTCACCCCTCCACTTT. This chain connects TRBV6-5 to TRBJ1-6; D is unresolved. Germline V gives CDR1 MNHEY, CDR2 SVGAGI. The CDR3 loop spans 13 amino acids. V lost 10 bases to trimming and J lost 5 bases, with 12 bases between them.

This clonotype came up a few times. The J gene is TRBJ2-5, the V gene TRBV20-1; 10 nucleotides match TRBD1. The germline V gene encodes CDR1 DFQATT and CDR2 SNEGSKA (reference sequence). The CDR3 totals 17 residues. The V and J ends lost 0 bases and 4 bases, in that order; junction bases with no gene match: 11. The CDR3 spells CSAREVTGGNLGETQYF. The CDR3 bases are TGCAGTGCTAGAGAGGTGACAGGGGGCAATCTGGGAGAGACCCAGTACTTC.

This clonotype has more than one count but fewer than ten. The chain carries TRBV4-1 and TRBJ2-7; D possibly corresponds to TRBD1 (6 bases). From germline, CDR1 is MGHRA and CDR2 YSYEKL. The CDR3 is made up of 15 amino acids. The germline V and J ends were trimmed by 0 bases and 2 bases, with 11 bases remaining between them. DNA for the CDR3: TGCGCCAGCAGCCAAGATGGAACAGGGACCTACGAGCAGTACTTC. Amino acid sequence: CASSQDGTGTYEQYF.

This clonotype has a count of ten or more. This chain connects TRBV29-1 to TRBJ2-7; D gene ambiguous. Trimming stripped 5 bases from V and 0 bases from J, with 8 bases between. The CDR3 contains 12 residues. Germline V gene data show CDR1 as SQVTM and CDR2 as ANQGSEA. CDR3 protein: CSVQADSYEQYF. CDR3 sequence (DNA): TGCAGCGTTCAGGCGGACTCCTACGAGCAGTACTTC.

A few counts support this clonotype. CDR3 protein: CASSMGRLYGYTF. CDR3 nucleotide sequence: TGTGCCAGCAGTATGGGACGGCTCTATGGCTACACCTTC. The V gene is TRBV28, the J gene TRBJ1-2; a weak D match, TRBD1 (5 bases). Germline CDR1 reads MDHEN; CDR2 reads SYDVKM. The CDR3 consists of 13 residues. Trimming cost V 5 bases and J 4 bases, with 11 bases left between them.

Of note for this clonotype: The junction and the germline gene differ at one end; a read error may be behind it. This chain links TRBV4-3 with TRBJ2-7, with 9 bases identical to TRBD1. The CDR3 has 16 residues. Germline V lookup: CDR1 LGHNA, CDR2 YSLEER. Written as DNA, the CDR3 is TGCGCCAACAGCCAAGACCTTGGGACAGGGTACTACGAGCAGTACTTC. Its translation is CANSQDLGTGYYEQYF.

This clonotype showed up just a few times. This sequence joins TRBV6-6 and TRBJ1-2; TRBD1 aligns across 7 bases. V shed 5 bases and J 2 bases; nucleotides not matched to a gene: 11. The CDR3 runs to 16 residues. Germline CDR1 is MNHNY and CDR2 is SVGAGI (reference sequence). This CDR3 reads CASSPSRDRLNYGYTF. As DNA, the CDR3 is TGTGCCAGCAGTCCCTCCCGGGACAGACTGAACTATGGCTACACCTTC.

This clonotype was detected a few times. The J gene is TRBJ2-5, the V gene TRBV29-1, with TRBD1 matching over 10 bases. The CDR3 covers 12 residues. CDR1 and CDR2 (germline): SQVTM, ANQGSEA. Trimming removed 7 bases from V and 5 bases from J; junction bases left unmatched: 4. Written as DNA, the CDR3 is TGCAGCGCCTTGGACAGGGGGGAGACCCAGTACTTC. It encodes CSALDRGETQYF.

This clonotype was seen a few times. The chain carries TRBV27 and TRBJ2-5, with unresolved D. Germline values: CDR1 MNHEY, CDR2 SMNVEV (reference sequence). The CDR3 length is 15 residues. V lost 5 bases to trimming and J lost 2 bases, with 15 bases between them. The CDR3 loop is CASSLTSLIQETQYF. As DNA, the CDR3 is TGTGCCAGCAGTCTCACGAGCCTGATACAAGAGACCCAGTACTTC.

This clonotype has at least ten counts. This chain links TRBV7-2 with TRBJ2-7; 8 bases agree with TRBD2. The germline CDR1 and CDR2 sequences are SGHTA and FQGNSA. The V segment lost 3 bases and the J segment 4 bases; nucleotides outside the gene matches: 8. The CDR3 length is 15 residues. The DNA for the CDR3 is TGTGCCAGCAGCTTGGGGCGGGGGGATCAATACGAGCAGTACTTC. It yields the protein CASSLGRGDQYEQYF.

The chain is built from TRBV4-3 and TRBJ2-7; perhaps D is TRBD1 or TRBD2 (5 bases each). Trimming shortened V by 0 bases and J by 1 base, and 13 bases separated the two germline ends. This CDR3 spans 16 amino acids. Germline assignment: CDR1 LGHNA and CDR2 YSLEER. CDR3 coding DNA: TGCGCCAGCAGCCAAGATGAGGGGTTGTGGTCCTACGAGCAGTACTTC. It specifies CASSQDEGLWSYEQYF.